Presented here are 8 T cell receptor beta chains from one specimen sequenced in a study of regulatory T cells in long-lasting Graves disease. The time point is: newly diagnosed GD, antithyroid drugs for less than 3 months. Scientists built the TCR library using RNA that was extracted from PBMCs. With iRepertoire HTBI primers and Arm-PCR of CDR3 regions, TCR beta libraries were built. TCRdb analysed the multiplex PCR reads with MiXCR anew, one entry per CDR3 protein. The sample holds over 500,000 distinct CDR3 sequences, 16% seen once. This sample also appeared in a second study, on T cells in Graves' hyperthyroidism and ophthalmopathy.

The sequences come from peripheral blood mononuclear cells (PBMCs), collected at new diagnosis, from a patient treated with antithyroid drugs. The receptors here all came from a woman in her thirties with Graves disease.

The V call is TRBV3-1, the J call TRBJ2-1; D gene uncertain. V lost 4 bases and J lost 6, with 19 bases in between. This CDR3 is built from 16 residues. From germline, CDR1 is LGHDT and CDR2 YNNKEL (reference sequence). CDR3 nucleotide sequence: TGTGCCAGCAGCCGACGGGCCACCTCGAAAGGCAATGAGCAGTTCTTC. Residues: CASSRRATSKGNEQFF.

This chain links TRBV16 with TRBJ2-7; possible D gene TRBD2, 5 bases. Per the germline V gene, CDR1 is KGHSY and CDR2 is FQNENV. The CDR3 has 15 amino acids. V shed 0 bases and J shed 0 bases, with 9 bases lying between them. CDR3 in DNA: TGTGCCAGCAGCCAATCTCGGGGTAGCTCCTACGAGCAGTACTTC. Translated, it gives CASSQSRGSSYEQYF.

At least ten counts were recorded for this clonotype. This chain joins TRBV30 and TRBJ2-7, with 10 positions matching TRBD2. The CDR3 totals 15 residues. Germline trimming cut 0 bases from V and 6 bases from J; bases unmatched to any gene: 8. The germline V gene has CDR1 GTSNPN and CDR2 SVGIG (reference sequence). As DNA, the CDR3 is TGTGCCTGGAGTGTAGGGCTAGCGGGAGTTCGCGAGCAGTACTTC. The encoded protein is CAWSVGLAGVREQYF.

The rearrangement links TRBV9 to TRBJ2-1, with 8 nucleotides matching TRBD2. This CDR3 has 16 residues. Trimming removed 4 bases from V and 0 bases from J; junction bases left unmatched: 6. Germline V gene data show CDR1 as SGDLS and CDR2 as YYNGEE. The CDR3 nucleotides are TGTGCCAGCAGCTCTAGCGGGCAGAGCTCCTACAATGAGCAGTTCTTC. Amino acid sequence: CASSSSGQSSYNEQFF.

In this sample, this clonotype turned up a few times. The V gene is TRBV3-1, the J gene TRBJ1-5; TRBD1 is a possible D gene (5 bases). Trimming removed 5 bases from V and 10 bases from J, with 15 bases in between. The CDR3 spans 13 residues. Looked up from germline, CDR1 is LGHDT and CDR2 is YNNKEL (reference sequence). Here the CDR3 DNA reads TGTGCCAGCAGCAGTTTTCCTGACAGTCCCCAGCATTTT. Its protein product is CASSSFPDSPQHF.

This clonotype was seen many times. In DNA form, the CDR3 reads TGTGCCAGCAGTTTAGTCACAGGGAGCACAGATACGCAGTATTTT. Amino acid sequence: CASSLVTGSTDTQYF. V gene TRBV12-3 or TRBV12-4 combines with J gene TRBJ2-3, with D perhaps matching TRBD1 (6 bases). This CDR3 is built from 15 residues. Trimming stripped 1 base from V and 0 bases from J, with 8 bases between.

The V gene is TRBV28, the J gene TRBJ2-7; 11 nucleotides align to TRBD1. This CDR3 comprises 14 residues. Germline values: CDR1 MDHEN, CDR2 SYDVKM. The V gene end was trimmed by 6 bases and the J gene end by 6 bases; junction bases not matched to a gene: 7. The CDR3 region is CASSLTGQGVEQYF. In DNA, the CDR3 is TGTGCCAGCAGCCTAACGGGACAGGGGGTCGAGCAGTACTTC.

Notes on this clonotype: Germline and junction disagree at one end, which may indicate a read error. The rearrangement joins TRBV19 to TRBJ2-3; D is unclear. This CDR3 spans 15 amino acids. CDR1 is LNHDA and CDR2 is SQIVND in the germline V gene (reference sequence). The CDR3 nucleotides read TGTGCCAGTACCCTCGACCTTTTGAGCACAGATACGCAGTGTTTT. This encodes CASTLDLLSTDTQCF.